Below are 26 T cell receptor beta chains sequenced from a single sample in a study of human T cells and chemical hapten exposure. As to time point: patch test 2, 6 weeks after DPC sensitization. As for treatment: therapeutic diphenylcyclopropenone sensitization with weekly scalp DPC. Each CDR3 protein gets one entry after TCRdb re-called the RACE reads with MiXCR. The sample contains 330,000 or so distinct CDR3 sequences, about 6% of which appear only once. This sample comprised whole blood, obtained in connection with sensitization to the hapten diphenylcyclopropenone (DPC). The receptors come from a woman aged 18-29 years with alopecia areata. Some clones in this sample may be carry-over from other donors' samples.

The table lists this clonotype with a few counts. Here the CDR3 reads CASKPSSDTQYF. The CDR3 nucleotides are TGTGCCAGCAAACCCTCGTCAGATACGCAGTATTTT. V gene TRBV28 combines with J gene TRBJ2-3, with unresolved D. In germline, CDR1 is MDHEN, CDR2 SYDVKM. V was trimmed by 7 bases and J by 4 bases, leaving 9 bases between them. The CDR3 has 12 residues.

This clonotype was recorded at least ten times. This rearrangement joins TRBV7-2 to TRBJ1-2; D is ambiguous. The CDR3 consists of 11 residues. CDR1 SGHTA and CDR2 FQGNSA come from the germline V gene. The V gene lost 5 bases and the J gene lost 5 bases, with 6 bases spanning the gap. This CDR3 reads CASSQRYGYTF. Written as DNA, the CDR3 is TGTGCCAGCAGCCAACGATATGGCTACACCTTC.

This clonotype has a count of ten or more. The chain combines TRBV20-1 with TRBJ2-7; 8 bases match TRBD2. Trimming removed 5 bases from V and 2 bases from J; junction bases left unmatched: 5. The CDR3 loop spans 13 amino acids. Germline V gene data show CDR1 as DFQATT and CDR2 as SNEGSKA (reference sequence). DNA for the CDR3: TGCAGTGCTCGGCGGGGGGCCCCCTACGAGCAGTACTTC. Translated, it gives CSARRGAPYEQYF.

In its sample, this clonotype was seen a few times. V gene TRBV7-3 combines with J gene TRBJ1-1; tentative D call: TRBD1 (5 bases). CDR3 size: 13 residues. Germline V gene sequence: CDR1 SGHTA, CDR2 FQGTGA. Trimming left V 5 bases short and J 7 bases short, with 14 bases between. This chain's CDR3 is CASSKSGADEAFF. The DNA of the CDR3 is TGTGCCAGCAGCAAATCCGGGGCGGATGAAGCTTTCTTT.

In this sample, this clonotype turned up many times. CDR3 bases: TGCGCCAGCAGCTCCGGGGAACCGTCATACTATGGCTACACCTTC. Amino acids: CASSSGEPSYYGYTF. The V gene is TRBV5-1, the J gene TRBJ1-2, with D hard to call. CDR3 size: 15 residues. Germline V lookup: CDR1 SGHRS, CDR2 YFSETQ. With 3 bases removed from V and 3 bases from J, the gap between germline ends came to 15 bases.

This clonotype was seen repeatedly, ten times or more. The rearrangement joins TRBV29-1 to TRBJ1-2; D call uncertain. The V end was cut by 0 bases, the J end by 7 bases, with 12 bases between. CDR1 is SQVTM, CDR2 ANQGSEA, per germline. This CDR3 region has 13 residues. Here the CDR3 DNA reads TGCAGCGTTGAAGATCGTCGAGGAAGTGGCTACACCTTC. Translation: CSVEDRRGSGYTF.

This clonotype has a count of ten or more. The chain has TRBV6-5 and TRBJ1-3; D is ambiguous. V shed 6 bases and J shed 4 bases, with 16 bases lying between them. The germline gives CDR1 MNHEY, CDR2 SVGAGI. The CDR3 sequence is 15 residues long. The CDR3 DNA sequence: TGTGCCAGCAGATACCTAAAGGGTGGCGGAAACACCATATATTTT. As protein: CASRYLKGGGNTIYF.

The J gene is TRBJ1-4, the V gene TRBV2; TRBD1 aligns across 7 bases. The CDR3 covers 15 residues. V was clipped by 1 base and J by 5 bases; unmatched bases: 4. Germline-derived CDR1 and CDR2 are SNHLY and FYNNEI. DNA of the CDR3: TGTGCCAGCAGTGAAGGGGACAGAATGAATGAAAAACTGTTTTTT. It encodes CASSEGDRMNEKLFF.

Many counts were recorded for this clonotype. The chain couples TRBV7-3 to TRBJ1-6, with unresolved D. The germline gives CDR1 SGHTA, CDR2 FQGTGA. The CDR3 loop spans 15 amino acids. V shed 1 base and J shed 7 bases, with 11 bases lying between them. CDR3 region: CASSLMKGLNSPLHF. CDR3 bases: TGTGCCAGCAGCTTAATGAAGGGCTTGAATTCACCCCTCCACTTT.

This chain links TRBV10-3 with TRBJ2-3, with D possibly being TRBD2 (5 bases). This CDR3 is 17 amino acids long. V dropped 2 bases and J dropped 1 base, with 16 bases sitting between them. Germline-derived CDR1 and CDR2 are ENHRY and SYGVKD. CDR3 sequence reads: CAISEPRGLSRTDTQYF. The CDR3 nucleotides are TGTGCCATCAGTGAGCCAAGAGGACTTTCTCGCACAGATACGCAGTATTTT.

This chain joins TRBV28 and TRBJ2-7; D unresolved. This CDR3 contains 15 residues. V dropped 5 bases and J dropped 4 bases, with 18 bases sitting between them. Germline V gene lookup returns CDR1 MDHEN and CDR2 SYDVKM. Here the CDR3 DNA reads TGTGCCAGCAGTCCGGCCCAGGCCGGGCTTTACGAGCAGTACTTC. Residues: CASSPAQAGLYEQYF. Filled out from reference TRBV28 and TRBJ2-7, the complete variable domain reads DVKVTQSSRYLVKRTGEKVFLECVQDMDHENMFWYRQDPGLGLRLIYFSYDVKMKEKGDIPEGYSVSREKKERFSLILESASTNQTSMYLCASSPAQAGLYEQYFGPGTRLTVT.

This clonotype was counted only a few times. The CDR3 DNA reads TGCGCCAGCAGCACTCACCCAGGACAGGGAGGGGAAAAACTGTTTTTT. The encoded protein is CASSTHPGQGGEKLFF. The rearrangement links TRBV4-3 to TRBJ1-4; 8 positions match TRBD1. The ends lost 5 bases at V and 8 bases at J; junction bases unmatched: 13. Germline CDR1 and CDR2: LGHNA and YSLEER. This CDR3 is 16 amino acids long.

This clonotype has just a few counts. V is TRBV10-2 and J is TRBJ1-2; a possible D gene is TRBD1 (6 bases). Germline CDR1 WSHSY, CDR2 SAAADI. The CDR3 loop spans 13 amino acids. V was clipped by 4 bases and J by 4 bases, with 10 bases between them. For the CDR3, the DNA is TGCGCCAGCAGTGGCGGGGGGGCCTATGGCTACACCTTC. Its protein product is CASSGGGAYGYTF.

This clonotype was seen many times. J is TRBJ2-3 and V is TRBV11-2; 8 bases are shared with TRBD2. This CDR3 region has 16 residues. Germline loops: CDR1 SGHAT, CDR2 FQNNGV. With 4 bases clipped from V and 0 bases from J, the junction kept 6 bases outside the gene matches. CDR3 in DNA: TGTGCCAGCAGCTCCCCGCGGGGGGCTAGCACAGATACGCAGTATTTT. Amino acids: CASSSPRGASTDTQYF.

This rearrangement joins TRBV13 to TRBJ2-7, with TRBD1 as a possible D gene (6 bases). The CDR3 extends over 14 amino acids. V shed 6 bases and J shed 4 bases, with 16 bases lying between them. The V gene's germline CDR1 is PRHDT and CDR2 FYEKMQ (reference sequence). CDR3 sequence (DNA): TGTGCCAGCAGTCTACGGGACATGGCATACGAGCAGTACTTC. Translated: CASSLRDMAYEQYF.

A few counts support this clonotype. The CDR3 protein is CASSRSTGASGNTIYF. The CDR3 bases are TGTGCCAGCAGCCGATCTACAGGGGCCTCTGGAAACACCATATATTTT. The chain links TRBV7-9 to TRBJ1-3; 7 positions match TRBD1. CDR1 is SEHNR, CDR2 FQNEAQ, per germline (reference sequence). The CDR3 sequence is 16 residues long. V was clipped by 5 bases and J by 0 bases; unmatched bases: 7.

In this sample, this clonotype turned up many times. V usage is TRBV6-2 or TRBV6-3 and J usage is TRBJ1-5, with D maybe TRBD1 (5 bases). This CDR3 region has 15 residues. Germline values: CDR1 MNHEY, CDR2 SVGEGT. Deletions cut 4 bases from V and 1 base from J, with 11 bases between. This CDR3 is CASSSVDKSNQPQHF. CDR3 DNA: TGTGCCAGCAGTTCCGTGGACAAGAGCAATCAGCCCCAGCATTTT.

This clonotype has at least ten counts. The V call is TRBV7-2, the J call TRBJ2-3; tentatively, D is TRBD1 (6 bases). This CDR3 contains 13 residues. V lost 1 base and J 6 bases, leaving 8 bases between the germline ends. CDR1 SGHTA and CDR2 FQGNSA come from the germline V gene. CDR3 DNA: TGTGCCAGCAGCTTAGGGGGGCACGATACGCAGTATTTT. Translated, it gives CASSLGGHDTQYF.

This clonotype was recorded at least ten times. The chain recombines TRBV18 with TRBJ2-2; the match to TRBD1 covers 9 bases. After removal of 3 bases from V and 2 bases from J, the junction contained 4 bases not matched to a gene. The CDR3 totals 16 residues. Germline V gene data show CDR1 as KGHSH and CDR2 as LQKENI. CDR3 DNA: TGTGCCAGCTCACCTCCCACAGGGGGCAACACCGGGGAGCTGTTTTTT. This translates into CASSPPTGGNTGELFF. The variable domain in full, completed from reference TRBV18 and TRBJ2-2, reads NAGVMQNPRHLVRRRGQEARLRCSPMKGHSHVYWYRQLPEEGLKFMVYLQKENIIDESGMPKERFSAEFPKEGPSILRIQQVVRGDSAAYFCASSPPTGGNTGELFFGEGSRLTVL.

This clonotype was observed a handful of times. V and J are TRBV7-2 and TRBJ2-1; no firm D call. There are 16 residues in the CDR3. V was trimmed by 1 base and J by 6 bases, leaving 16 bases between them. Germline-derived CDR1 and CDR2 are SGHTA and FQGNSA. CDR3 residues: CASSLEWQDLVNEQFF. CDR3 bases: TGTGCCAGCAGCTTAGAGTGGCAGGATTTAGTCAATGAGCAGTTCTTC.

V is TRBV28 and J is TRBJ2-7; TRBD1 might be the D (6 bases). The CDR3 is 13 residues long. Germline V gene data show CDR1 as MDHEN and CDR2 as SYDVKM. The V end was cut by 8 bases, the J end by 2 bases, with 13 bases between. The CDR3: CASRDTLAYEQYF. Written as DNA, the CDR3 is TGTGCCAGCCGGGACACCCTCGCCTACGAGCAGTACTTC.

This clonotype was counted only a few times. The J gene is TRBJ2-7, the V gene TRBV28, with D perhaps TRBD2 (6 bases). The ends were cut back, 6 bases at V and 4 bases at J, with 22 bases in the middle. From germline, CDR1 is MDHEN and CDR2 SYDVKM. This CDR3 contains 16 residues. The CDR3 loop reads CASSRYRAGLSYEQYF. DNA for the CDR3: TGTGCCAGCAGCCGTTACCGGGCGGGATTGTCGTACGAGCAGTACTTC. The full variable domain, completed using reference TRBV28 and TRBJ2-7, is DVKVTQSSRYLVKRTGEKVFLECVQDMDHENMFWYRQDPGLGLRLIYFSYDVKMKEKGDIPEGYSVSREKKERFSLILESASTNQTSMYLCASSRYRAGLSYEQYFGPGTRLTVT.

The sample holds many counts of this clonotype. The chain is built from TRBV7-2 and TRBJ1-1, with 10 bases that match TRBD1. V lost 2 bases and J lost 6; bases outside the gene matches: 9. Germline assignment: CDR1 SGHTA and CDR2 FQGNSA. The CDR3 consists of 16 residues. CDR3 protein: CASSLMGRGQGPEAFF. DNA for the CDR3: TGTGCCAGCAGCTTAATGGGCCGGGGACAGGGGCCTGAAGCTTTCTTT.

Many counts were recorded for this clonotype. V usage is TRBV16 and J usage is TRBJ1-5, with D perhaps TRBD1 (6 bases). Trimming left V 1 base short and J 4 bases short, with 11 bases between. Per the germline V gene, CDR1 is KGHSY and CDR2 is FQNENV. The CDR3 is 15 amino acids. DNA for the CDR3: TGTGCCAGCAGCCAATACAGGGTGAAGAATCAGCCCCAGCATTTT. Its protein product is CASSQYRVKNQPQHF. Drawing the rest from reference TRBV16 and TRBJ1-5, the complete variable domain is GEEVAQTPKHLVRGEGQKAKLYCAPIKGHSYVFWYQQVLKNEFKFLISFQNENVFDETGMPKERFSAKCLPNSPCSLEIQATKLEDSAVYFCASSQYRVKNQPQHFGDGTRLSIL.

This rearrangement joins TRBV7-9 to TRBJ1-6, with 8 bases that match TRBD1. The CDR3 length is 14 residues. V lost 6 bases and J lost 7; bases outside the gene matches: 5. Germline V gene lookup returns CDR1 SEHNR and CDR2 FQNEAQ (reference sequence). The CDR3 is CASRTGQGNSPLHF. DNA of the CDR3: TGTGCCAGCAGAACAGGACAGGGAAATTCACCCCTCCACTTT.

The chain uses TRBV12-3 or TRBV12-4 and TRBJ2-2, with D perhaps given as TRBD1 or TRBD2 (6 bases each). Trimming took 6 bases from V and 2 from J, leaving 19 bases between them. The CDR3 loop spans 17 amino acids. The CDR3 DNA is TGTGCCAGCAGCCCCGGACAGTTGGGGGGTAACACCGGGGAGCTGTTTTTT. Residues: CASSPGQLGGNTGELFF.